The 22 T cell receptor beta chains below were found in one sample sequenced in a study of early T cells in non-severe SARS-CoV-2 infection. TCRdb analysed the 5' RACE reads with MiXCR anew, one entry per CDR3 protein. This sample yields under 95,000 distinct CDR3 sequences, of which about 15% are seen a single time; 5.5% belongs to the top ten. Source material: whole blood. These receptors all come from an adult who was a healthcare worker with PCR-confirmed SARS-CoV-2 infection or an uninfected control (not recorded which).

CDR3 loop: CASSSGRRTDTQYF. CDR3 DNA: TGTGCCAGCAGCAGCGGGAGACGGACAGATACGCAGTATTTT. The V call is TRBV12-3 or TRBV12-4, the J call TRBJ2-3; 8 nucleotides align to TRBD2. The CDR3 sequence is 14 residues long. The trim removed 6 bases at V and 3 bases at J, leaving 5 bases unmatched.

V gene TRBV10-3 combines with J gene TRBJ1-4; D is possibly TRBD1 (5 bases). The germline CDR1 and CDR2 sequences are ENHRY and SYGVKD. The CDR3 extends over 13 amino acids. V lost 10 bases, J lost 4 bases, and 13 bases lay in between. In nucleotides, the CDR3 is TGTGCCACAGCACGGGGGTATAATGAAAAACTGTTTTTT. Translating it yields CATARGYNEKLFF.

This clonotype came up many times. The chain combines TRBV10-3 with TRBJ2-1; TRBD2 might be the D (6 bases). Germline V CDR1 and CDR2: ENHRY, SYGVKD. Trimming took off 3 bases at V and 0 bases at J, with 9 bases between the two ends. The CDR3 totals 15 residues. The chain's CDR3 is CAISDPLASYNEQFF. CDR3 nucleotides: TGTGCCATCAGTGATCCACTAGCCTCCTACAATGAGCAGTTCTTC.

This rearrangement joins TRBV7-2 to TRBJ1-2, with 7 bases that match TRBD1. Germline V gene lookup returns CDR1 SGHTA and CDR2 FQGNSA. Trimming took 2 bases from V and 1 from J; bases not matched to a gene: 4. This CDR3 is 15 amino acids long. For the CDR3, the DNA is TGTGCCAGCAGCTTACGAGGGGGCAGTAACTATGGCTACACCTTC. The encoded protein is CASSLRGGSNYGYTF.

This clonotype occurred a few times. This chain uses TRBV7-9 with TRBJ2-7, with 8 bases matching TRBD2. Germline-derived CDR1 and CDR2 are SEHNR and FQNEAQ (reference sequence). There are 13 residues in the CDR3. V was clipped by 2 bases and J by 6 bases; unmatched bases: 3. The CDR3 coding sequence is TGTGCCAGCAGCTTAAAGCGGGAGAGCGAGCAGTACTTC. Translation gives CASSLKRESEQYF.

The rearrangement joins TRBV6-2 or TRBV6-3 to TRBJ2-1; D is ambiguous. Germline V CDR1 and CDR2: MNHEY, SVGEGT. The CDR3 consists of 11 residues. V was shortened by 6 bases and J by 10 bases, with 10 bases between the two germline ends. The CDR3 is CASSHMWEQFF. In DNA, the CDR3 is TGTGCCAGCAGCCACATGTGGGAGCAGTTCTTC.

The rearrangement joins TRBV4-2 to TRBJ2-4; D unresolved. Germline V gives CDR1 LGHNA, CDR2 YNFKEQ. CDR3 size: 15 residues. Trimming pared 0 bases from V and 1 base from J, leaving 7 bases between. The chain's CDR3 is CASSQDDPAKNIQYF. CDR3 DNA sequence: TGTGCCAGCAGCCAAGATGACCCTGCCAAAAACATTCAGTACTTC.

The rearrangement joins TRBV6-1 to TRBJ2-3, with 10 positions matching TRBD1. Germline CDR1 and CDR2: MNHNS and SASEGT. V trimming: 7 bases; J trimming: 6 bases; junction bases outside the gene matches: 4. The CDR3 is made up of 13 amino acids. For the CDR3, the DNA is TGTGCCAGCATCGACAGGGGGCTGGATACGCAGTATTTT. Its protein is CASIDRGLDTQYF.

This clonotype was recorded a few times. The CDR3 nucleotides read TGCAGTGCACTCTCTAGCGGGAGATGGAATGAGCAGTTCTTC. It yields the protein CSALSSGRWNEQFF. The rearrangement links TRBV20-1 to TRBJ2-1, with 10 bases that match TRBD2. J gave up 7 bases and V 6 bases, and 9 bases lay outside the gene matches. This CDR3 has 14 residues. Germline V gives CDR1 DFQATT, CDR2 SNEGSKA (reference sequence).

This clonotype has only a few counts. V and J are TRBV20-1 and TRBJ2-2, with unresolved D. The CDR3 covers 12 residues. Per germline, CDR1 DFQATT and CDR2 SNEGSKA (reference sequence). V lost 5 bases, J lost 8 bases, and 12 bases lay in between. CDR3 DNA: TGCAGTGCTTCTGACCTGGCGGGGGAGCTGTTTTTT. Translated: CSASDLAGELFF.

This clonotype was seen at least ten times. This chain joins TRBV20-1 and TRBJ2-7; TRBD2 matches 10 bases. V was clipped by 6 bases and J by 7 bases; unmatched bases: 12. CDR3 length: 14 residues. Germline lookup yields CDR1 DFQATT and CDR2 SNEGSKA (reference sequence). CDR3: CSAPPLAGAGEQYF. CDR3 coding DNA: TGCAGTGCCCCCCCCCTAGCGGGAGCGGGGGAGCAGTACTTC.

This clonotype was counted a few times. The rearrangement links TRBV20-1 to TRBJ1-5; D gene ambiguous. The V gene's germline CDR1 is DFQATT and CDR2 SNEGSKA (reference sequence). V gave up 5 bases and J gave up 0 bases, with 11 bases separating them. The CDR3 has 14 amino acids. CDR3 coding DNA: TGCAGTGCTCAACGGGGAAATAGCAATCAGCCCCAGCATTTT. It specifies CSAQRGNSNQPQHF.

The rearrangement joins TRBV2 to TRBJ2-2; D is perhaps TRBD2 (6 bases). Per germline, CDR1 SNHLY and CDR2 FYNNEI. The CDR3 runs to 15 residues. Trimming removed 3 bases from V and 5 bases from J, with 13 bases in between. In nucleotides, the CDR3 is TGTGCCAGCAGTGAGGAGGGCTCCCCAACCGGGGAGCTGTTTTTT. Amino acid sequence: CASSEEGSPTGELFF.

This chain links TRBV7-8 with TRBJ2-2; D is unclear. Germline CDR1 reads SGHVS; CDR2 reads FQNEAQ. V lost 1 base to trimming and J lost 7 bases, with 4 bases between them. This CDR3 is 12 amino acids long. The CDR3: CASSLEGGELFF. In DNA form, the CDR3 reads TGTGCCAGCAGCTTAGAAGGCGGGGAGCTGTTTTTT.

V gene TRBV5-1 combines with J gene TRBJ2-1; 8 nucleotides match TRBD2. CDR3 length: 13 residues. The V gene's germline CDR1 is SGHRS and CDR2 YFSETQ. V was pared by 6 bases and J by 9 bases, with 8 bases of the junction left unmatched. Here the CDR3 reads CASTERESAEQFF. The CDR3 coding sequence is TGCGCCAGCACGGAGCGGGAGTCGGCTGAGCAGTTCTTC.

This clonotype was seen a handful of times. This sequence joins TRBV15 and TRBJ2-1, with D maybe TRBD1 (5 bases). The CDR3 has 14 residues. V was shortened by 8 bases and J by 5 bases, with 16 bases between the two germline ends. Germline V lookup: CDR1 LNHNV, CDR2 YYDKDF (reference sequence). CDR3: CATGAASWDNEQFF. CDR3 sequence (DNA): TGTGCCACCGGGGCAGCAAGTTGGGACAATGAGCAGTTCTTC.

This chain connects TRBV5-5 to TRBJ1-4, with D possibly being TRBD1 (5 bases). This CDR3 has 15 amino acids. V dropped 4 bases and J dropped 7 bases, with 17 bases sitting between them. Germline values: CDR1 SGHKS, CDR2 YYEKEE (reference sequence). This chain's CDR3 is CASSPLAGVGEKLFF. CDR3 DNA: TGTGCCAGCAGCCCGCTCGCGGGGGTCGGTGAAAAACTGTTTTTT. Full variable domain (rest looked up from reference TRBV5-5 and TRBJ1-4): DAGVTQSPTHLIKTRGQQVTLRCSPISGHKSVSWYQQVLGQGPQFIFQYYEKEERGRGNFPDRFSARQFPNYSSELNVNALLLGDSALYLCASSPLAGVGEKLFFGSGTQLSVL.

This clonotype was recorded a few times. V usage is TRBV7-3 and J usage is TRBJ2-1, with 14 bases that match TRBD2. CDR1 is SGHTA and CDR2 is FQGTGA in the germline V gene. J lost 6 bases, V lost 3 bases, and 1 base had no gene match. The CDR3 sequence is 15 residues long. CDR3 bases: TGTGCCAGCAGCTTGGGGACTAGCGGGAGCAATGAGCAGTTCTTC. Amino acid sequence: CASSLGTSGSNEQFF.

In its sample, this clonotype was seen a few times. The chain links TRBV5-6 to TRBJ1-3, with D tentatively TRBD1 (5 bases). Germline assignment: CDR1 SGHDT and CDR2 YYEEEE. The CDR3 covers 14 residues. The V end lost 0 bases, the J end lost 2 bases, and 6 bases lay between the germline ends. The CDR3 DNA reads TGTGCCAGCAGCTTGGAGGGGACTGGAAACACCATATATTTT. This sequence encodes CASSLEGTGNTIYF.

This clonotype was observed a few times. This chain uses TRBV11-2 with TRBJ2-4, with 10 bases that match TRBD2. This CDR3 is 15 amino acids long. Germline CDR1 reads SGHAT; CDR2 reads FQNNGV. Trimming cost V 5 bases and J 8 bases; bases outside gene matches: 9. CDR3 in DNA: TGTGCCAGCAGCCGAGTGGCTAGCGGGAGATACATTCAGTACTTC. Its translation: CASSRVASGRYIQYF.

This clonotype was detected only a few times. The chain recombines TRBV20-1 with TRBJ2-1, with D possibly TRBD2 on 5 matching bases. The CDR3 has 14 residues. The V gene lost 7 bases and the J gene lost 5 bases, with 18 bases spanning the gap. Germline CDR1 reads DFQATT; CDR2 reads SNEGSKA (reference sequence). CDR3 DNA sequence: TGCAGTGTGGGGAGTAGACTACCAGACAATGAGCAGTTCTTC. This encodes CSVGSRLPDNEQFF.

Only a few counts were recorded for this clonotype. The rearrangement links TRBV6-1 to TRBJ1-2, with D maybe TRBD1 (5 bases). CDR3 length: 15 residues. Trimming left V 0 bases short and J 6 bases short, with 14 bases between. Germline CDR1 reads MNHNS; CDR2 reads SASEGT. This CDR3 is CASSEAPEGTNGYTF. In nucleotides, the CDR3 is TGTGCCAGCAGTGAAGCGCCGGAGGGGACTAATGGCTACACCTTC.